Listed below are T cell receptor beta chains from one sample, sequenced in a study of beta chain features in type 1 diabetes. Libraries were prepared by immunoSEQ multiplex PCR; TCRdb keeps only in-frame clonotypes and omits some of them. The sample has nearly 350,000 clones; 9.3% are singletons. The sample consisted of central memory CD4+ T cells from blood. Receptor source: a man aged 25-45 years with type 1 diabetes. Each CDR3 is given with its conserved first and last residue. The order of the fields is CDR3 protein, CDR3 DNA, D gene, clone size, V gene, J gene. D genes are given only for firm matches. Clone size appears in some rows only: once, few, many, or a class for an expanded clone.

CDR3: CAWSVQRGGNQPQHF; DNA: TGTGCCTGGAGTGTACAAAGGGGGGGGAATCAGCCCCAGCATTTT; D: -; size: few; V: TRBV30; J: TRBJ1-5
CDR3: CASRSGTVNTEAFF; DNA: TGTGCCAGCAGGAGCGGGACAGTGAACACTGAAGCTTTCTTT; D: TRBD1; size: few; V: TRBV25-1; J: TRBJ1-1
CDR3: CASSFEHTSYEQYF; DNA: TGTGCCAGCAGCTTTGAGCACACCTCCTACGAGCAGTACTTC; D: -; size: -; V: TRBV7-9; J: TRBJ2-7
CDR3: CASSIGRDNEQFF; DNA: TGTGCCAGTAGTATAGGACGGGACAATGAGCAGTTCTTC; D: -; size: few; V: TRBV19; J: TRBJ2-1
CDR3: CASSPRPTTARGSPLHF; DNA: TGTGCCAGCAGCCCACGCCCTACGACAGCCCGGGGTTCACCCCTCCACTTT; D: -; size: few; V: TRBV7-2; J: TRBJ1-6
CDR3: CASSPRAVISTDTQYF; DNA: TGTGCCAGCAGCCCCCGAGCGGTGATAAGCACAGATACGCAGTATTTT; D: -; size: -; V: TRBV9; J: TRBJ2-3
CDR3: CSATSQNEQFF; DNA: TGCAGTGCCACGAGCCAAAATGAGCAGTTCTTC; D: -; size: -; V: TRBV20-1; J: TRBJ2-1
CDR3: CASSYSTGGGQETQYF; DNA: TGTGCCAGCAGTTACTCAACAGGGGGCGGCCAGGAGACCCAGTACTTC; D: TRBD1; size: few; V: TRBV6-6; J: TRBJ2-5
CDR3: CASSSDLAGGRDTQYF; DNA: TGTGCCAGCAGTTCCGACCTAGCGGGGGGTAGAGATACGCAGTATTTT; D: TRBD2; size: few; V: TRBV6-5; J: TRBJ2-3
CDR3: CASSDRVRGEQFF; DNA: TGTGCCAGCAGTGATAGGGTTCGGGGAGAGCAGTTCTTC; D: -; size: -; V: TRBV6-1; J: TRBJ2-1
CDR3: CASSPGGGPTDTQYF; DNA: TGTGCCAGCTCACCTGGCGGGGGGCCTACAGATACGCAGTATTTT; D: TRBD2; size: -; V: TRBV18; J: TRBJ2-3
CDR3: CASSQIDRADTQYF; DNA: TGCGCCAGCAGCCAAATAGACAGGGCAGATACGCAGTATTTT; D: TRBD1; size: -; V: TRBV4-3; J: TRBJ2-3
CDR3: CASSSTEDTEAFF; DNA: TGTGCCAGCAGCTCCACGGAGGACACTGAAGCTTTCTTT; D: -; size: -; V: TRBV5-4; J: TRBJ1-1
CDR3: CASSLSGTANNEQFF; DNA: TGTGCCAGCAGCTTATCCGGGACAGCTAACAATGAGCAGTTCTTC; D: TRBD1; size: -; V: TRBV27; J: TRBJ2-1
CDR3: CASSQFGDTQYF; DNA: TGTGCCAGCAGCCAGTTCGGCGATACGCAGTATTTT; D: -; size: many; V: TRBV7-2; J: TRBJ2-3
CDR3: CASSLEGQIANYGYTF; DNA: TGTGCCAGCAGCTTAGAGGGGCAGATAGCTAACTATGGCTACACCTTC; D: -; size: few; V: TRBV7-2; J: TRBJ1-2
CDR3: CSVDDREDGYTF; DNA: TGCAGCGTAGACGACAGGGAAGATGGCTACACCTTC; D: TRBD1; size: few; V: TRBV29-1; J: TRBJ1-2
CDR3: CASSSASNQPQHF; DNA: TGTGCCAGCAGCTCGGCTAGCAATCAGCCCCAGCATTTT; D: -; size: -; V: TRBV5-6; J: TRBJ1-5
CDR3: CASSRTSGVDTQYF; DNA: TGCGCCAGCAGCCGGACTAGCGGGGTGGATACGCAGTATTTT; D: TRBD2; size: -; V: TRBV5-1; J: TRBJ2-3
CDR3: CASSQVNYGYTF; DNA: TGTGCCAGTAGCCAGGTTAACTATGGCTACACCTTC; D: -; size: few; V: TRBV19; J: TRBJ1-2
CDR3: CASSVRETQYF; DNA: TGTGCCAGCAGTGTGCGAGAGACCCAGTACTTC; D: -; size: few; V: TRBV2; J: TRBJ2-5
CDR3: CASSLETNTGELFF; DNA: TGTGCCAGCAGCTTAGAAACGAACACCGGGGAGCTGTTTTTT; D: -; size: few; V: TRBV7-2; J: TRBJ2-2
CDR3: CASSPIQARGYTF; DNA: TGTGCCAGTAGTCCCATCCAAGCCCGTGGCTACACCTTC; D: -; size: -; V: TRBV19; J: TRBJ1-2
CDR3: CASSEGSSNQPQHF; DNA: TGCGCCAGCAGTGAGGGTAGTAGCAATCAGCCCCAGCATTTT; D: -; size: few; V: TRBV5-1; J: TRBJ1-5
CDR3: CASSPDGGANYGYTF; DNA: TGTGCCAGCAGCCCCGATGGAGGGGCTAACTATGGCTACACCTTC; D: -; size: -; V: TRBV2; J: TRBJ1-2
CDR3: CASSMDSLFYGYTF; DNA: TGTGCCAGCAGCATGGACAGCCTATTCTATGGCTACACCTTC; D: -; size: -; V: TRBV9; J: TRBJ1-2
CDR3: CASSLSGDEQYF; DNA: TGTGCCAGCAGCTTGTCTGGGGACGAGCAGTACTTC; D: -; size: -; V: TRBV7-6; J: TRBJ2-7
CDR3: CASSMEAHQPQHF; DNA: TGTGCCAGCAGTATGGAGGCCCATCAGCCCCAGCATTTT; D: -; size: few; V: TRBV27; J: TRBJ1-5
CDR3: CASSWRDMNTEAFF; DNA: TGTGCCAGCAGCTGGAGGGATATGAACACTGAAGCTTTCTTT; D: -; size: few; V: TRBV2; J: TRBJ1-1
CDR3: CSARDEETQYF; DNA: TGCAGTGCTAGAGATGAAGAGACCCAGTACTTC; D: -; size: -; V: TRBV20-1; J: TRBJ2-5
CDR3: CASSGQDGIEQFF; DNA: TGTGCCAGCAGTGGGCAGGACGGGATTGAGCAGTTCTTC; D: -; size: -; V: TRBV6-1; J: TRBJ2-1
CDR3: CASSPGQTNEKLFF; DNA: TGTGCCAGTAGCCCGGGACAGACTAATGAAAAACTGTTTTTT; D: TRBD1; size: -; V: TRBV19; J: TRBJ1-4
CDR3: CASSTTSGEADEQFF; DNA: TGTGCCAGCAGTACCACTAGCGGGGAGGCCGATGAGCAGTTCTTC; D: TRBD2; size: -; V: TRBV6-6; J: TRBJ2-1
CDR3: CASSRWMNTEAFF; DNA: TGCGCCAGCAGTCGGTGGATGAACACTGAAGCTTTCTTT; D: -; size: few; V: TRBV23-1; J: TRBJ1-1
CDR3: CASSSPGQDNEQFF; DNA: TGCGCCAGCAGCTCTCCGGGACAGGACAATGAGCAGTTCTTC; D: TRBD1; size: -; V: TRBV5-1; J: TRBJ2-1
CDR3: CASSPFSSGGYNEQFF; DNA: TGCGCCAGCAGCCCGTTTTCTAGCGGGGGCTACAATGAGCAGTTCTTC; D: TRBD2; size: -; V: TRBV4-3; J: TRBJ2-1
CDR3: CASSRGTGAFYNEQFF; DNA: TGTGCCAGTAGTCGCGGGACAGGGGCCTTCTACAATGAGCAGTTCTTC; D: TRBD1; size: -; V: TRBV19; J: TRBJ2-1
CDR3: CAIRDRGDGKLFF; DNA: TGTGCCATCAGAGACAGGGGAGATGGAAAACTGTTTTTT; D: TRBD1; size: -; V: TRBV10-3; J: TRBJ1-4
CDR3: CASREITGTGYTF; DNA: TGTGCCAGCCGGGAGATTACAGGGACCGGCTACACCTTC; D: -; size: few; V: TRBV7-8; J: TRBJ1-2
CDR3: CSKSSGNTIYF; DNA: TGCAGTAAGTCCTCTGGAAACACCATATATTTT; D: -; size: -; V: TRBV20-1; J: TRBJ1-3
CDR3: CASRAGAGMNYGYTF; DNA: TGTGCCAGCAGAGCAGGGGCAGGGATGAACTATGGCTACACCTTC; D: -; size: few; V: TRBV11-2; J: TRBJ1-2
CDR3: CSARTGYGYTF; DNA: TGCAGTGCTAGAACAGGCTATGGCTACACCTTC; D: -; size: few; V: TRBV20-1; J: TRBJ1-2
CDR3: CASMAAAGGNTEAFF; DNA: TGTGCCAGCATGGCCGCCGCGGGGGGGAACACTGAAGCTTTCTTT; D: -; size: few; V: TRBV2; J: TRBJ1-1
CDR3: CTSSQDSSGGAETQYF; DNA: TGCACCAGCAGCCAAGATAGTAGCGGGGGGGCGGAGACCCAGTACTTC; D: -; size: many; V: TRBV1; J: TRBJ2-5
CDR3: CASSPKVGATGELFF; DNA: TGTGCCAGCTCCCCCAAGGTCGGGGCCACCGGGGAGCTGTTTTTT; D: -; size: few; V: TRBV18; J: TRBJ2-2
CDR3: CASSFLVETQYF; DNA: TGTGCCAGCAGCTTCTTAGTAGAGACCCAGTACTTC; D: -; size: few; V: TRBV7-8; J: TRBJ2-5
CDR3: CASSLEGHNYGYTF; DNA: TGTGCCAGCAGCTTAGAGGGACATAACTATGGCTACACCTTC; D: -; size: many; V: TRBV7-9; J: TRBJ1-2
CDR3: CASSSPDFGEQFF; DNA: TGTGCTAGCAGCTCCCCGGATTTCGGGGAGCAGTTCTTC; D: -; size: -; V: TRBV7-7; J: TRBJ2-1
CDR3: CASSPGTGGPKNIQYF; DNA: TGTGCCAGCTCACCCGGGACAGGGGGCCCCAAAAACATTCAGTACTTC; D: TRBD1; size: many; V: TRBV18; J: TRBJ2-4
CDR3: CASSRGTETLQYF; DNA: TGTGCCAGCAGCAGGGGGACGGAGACTTTACAGTACTTC; D: -; size: -; V: TRBV5-6; J: TRBJ2-7
CDR3: CASSLSGGRETQYF; DNA: TGTGCCAGCAGCTTAAGCGGGGGACGGGAGACCCAGTACTTC; D: TRBD2; size: -; V: TRBV7-2; J: TRBJ2-5
CDR3: CASSLGQAISGNTIYF; DNA: TGTGCCAGCAGCTTGGGACAGGCGATCTCTGGAAACACCATATATTTT; D: TRBD1; size: -; V: TRBV11-2; J: TRBJ1-3
CDR3: CASSPLQGSNQPQHF; DNA: TGTGCCAGCAGTCCTCTTCAGGGTAGCAATCAGCCCCAGCATTTT; D: -; size: -; V: TRBV6-6; J: TRBJ1-5
CDR3: CASSSRVAGGTHEQYF; DNA: TGTGCCAGCAGCTCCCGAGTAGCGGGGGGCACCCACGAGCAGTACTTC; D: TRBD2; size: -; V: TRBV7-2; J: TRBJ2-7
CDR3: CASSETGFDYGYTF; DNA: TGTGCCAGCTCTGAGACAGGGTTCGACTATGGCTACACCTTC; D: TRBD1; size: -; V: TRBV7-2; J: TRBJ1-2